This entry lists 9 T cell receptor beta chains sequenced from one sample in a study of CD8+ T cells in alopecia areata. The sequencing template was cDNA reverse transcribed from extracted RNA. The repertoire was sequenced with immunoSEQ multiplex PCR; TCRdb's copy has only in-frame clones and lacks some. The top ten clones hold 5.5% to 6.5% of a sample with 70,000 to 95,000 clones, 45% to 60% of them seen once. What was sequenced was NKG2D-high CD8+ T cells sorted from blood. The receptors shown here come from a human donor with alopecia areata.

This clone has more than one count but fewer than ten. The chain joins TRBV29-1 to TRBJ2-7, with 7 nucleotides matching TRBD1. The CDR3 is 12 residues long. Trimming cost V 4 bases and J 0 bases; bases outside gene matches: 0. CDR1 is SQVTM, CDR2 ANQGSEA, per germline. The CDR3 DNA reads as TGCAGCGTTGGGGACAGCTCCTACGAGCAGTACTTC. Translation: CSVGDSSYEQYF.

The chain links TRBV27 to TRBJ2-3; TRBD2 aligns across 10 bases. With V trimmed by 1 base and J by 2 bases, 9 bases remained unmatched. Germline values: CDR1 MNHEY, CDR2 SMNVEV (reference sequence). CDR3 length: 18 amino acids. The CDR3 loop is CASSLWLAGARITDTQYF. In DNA form, the CDR3 reads TGTGCCAGCAGTTTATGGCTAGCGGGGGCCCGAATCACAGATACGCAGTATTTT.

The chain couples TRBV6-5 to TRBJ2-1, with 8 bases aligning to TRBD1. V gave up 2 bases and J gave up 4 bases; unmatched junction bases: 4. CDR3 length: 15 amino acids. The germline gives CDR1 MNHEY, CDR2 SVGAGI. The DNA of the CDR3 is TGTGCCAGCAGTTACGCAGGGGGCGGGTACAATGAGCAGTTCTTC. It codes for CASSYAGGGYNEQFF.

This clone was seen more than once but under ten times. The V call is TRBV29-1, the J call TRBJ2-7; D is uncertain. This CDR3 is 14 amino acids long. Trimming cost V 7 bases and J 2 bases, with 18 bases left between them. Germline lookup yields CDR1 SQVTM and CDR2 ANQGSEA. As DNA, the CDR3 is TGCAGCGCCAAAGTTGGTCGGCCTCCCTACGAGCAGTACTTC. This translates into CSAKVGRPPYEQYF.

This chain links TRBV4-2 with TRBJ2-5; D may match TRBD1 or TRBD2 (6 bases each). The germline gives CDR1 LGHNA, CDR2 YNFKEQ. V lost 4 bases and J 4 bases, leaving 19 bases between the germline ends. This CDR3 spans 16 amino acids. The chain's CDR3 is CASSPGGTGMAETQYF. In DNA, the CDR3 is TGTGCCAGCAGCCCCGGGGGAACAGGGATGGCAGAGACCCAGTACTTC.

This clone was observed once. J is TRBJ1-1 and V is TRBV6-1; no reliable D call. V gave up 1 base and J gave up 11 bases, with 17 bases separating them. This CDR3 region has 14 residues. CDR1 and CDR2 from the germline V gene are MNHNS and SASEGT. The CDR3 region has the DNA TGTGCCAGCAGTGAAGTCGGAACGGATGGGGAGGCTTTCTTT. This translates into CASSEVGTDGEAFF.

This clone was found a few times. The V call is TRBV29-1, the J call TRBJ2-1, with TRBD2 matching over 7 bases. CDR3 length: 11 residues. Trimming removed 0 bases from V and 15 bases from J; junction bases left unmatched: 5. Germline CDR1 SQVTM, CDR2 ANQGSEA. Written as DNA, the CDR3 is TGCAGCGTTGAAGATCTAGGACTAGTGTTCTTC. It yields the protein CSVEDLGLVFF.

The rearrangement uses TRBV6-5 and TRBJ2-7, with 7 nucleotides matching TRBD1. The CDR3 is 15 residues long. The ends lost 2 bases at V and 3 bases at J; junction bases unmatched: 7. The germline gives CDR1 MNHEY, CDR2 SVGAGI. The DNA for the CDR3 is TGTGCCAGCAGTTACGGACAGGCCCTGTTCTACGAGCAGTACTTC. This codes for CASSYGQALFYEQYF.

This chain connects TRBV7-2 to TRBJ2-5; D is possibly TRBD1 (6 bases). This CDR3 contains 16 residues. V lost 2 bases to trimming and J lost 2 bases, with 15 bases between them. Per germline, CDR1 SGHTA and CDR2 FQGNSA. DNA of the CDR3: TGTGCCAGCAGCTTACGGGACACAGGGTATCAAGAGACCCAGTACTTC. This sequence encodes CASSLRDTGYQETQYF.